The text below deals with one T cell receptor beta chain. The sample is drawn from a study of blood T cell repertoires in COVID-19. For the study at large: T cells, B-cell-depleted T cells, or PBMCs supplied cDNA or gDNA.

This CDR3 has 16 amino acids. Germline CDR1 LGHNA, CDR2 YSLEER. V shed 0 bases, J shed 5 bases, and the junction held 4 bases outside the gene matches. The protocol was immunoSEQ multiplex PCR, while the TCRdb copy is restricted to in-frame clones and leaves out a portion. The repertoire holds some 350,000 clones, with around 91% as singletons. The rearrangement joins TRBV4-3 to TRBJ2-1, with 10 bases that match TRBD2. The sequence derives from a woman aged 18-30 years who had recovered from COVID-19. Sequenced: peripheral blood. CDR3 in amino acids: CASSQEAGLANNEQFF. The CDR3 bases are TGCGCCAGCAGCCAAGAGGCGGGACTAGCGAACAATGAGCAGTTCTTC.